This note documents a single T cell receptor (beta chain) sequence. Antigen specificity is unknown. Compared with germline, one end of the junction differs, possibly owing to a read error. This entry comes from a study of tumor-infiltrating lymphocytes in primary liver carcinoma. Background on the study: Tissue type made little difference to sample yields of roughly 3.5 to 7.5 million productive TCRbeta reads. Study-wide results and caveats: Overlap in tumor-adjacent and tumor-blood pairs fell below that of tumor region pairs.

Starting from 400 to 500 ng of total RNA, TCR beta cDNA was produced with a primer in the constant region. Modified slightly, ARM-PCR produced TCR beta libraries over three nested multiplex PCR rounds. Use of TRBV1-TRBV30 forward primers with a C-beta reverse primer characterized the first two PCR rounds, which lasted 10 cycles each. In TCRdb, the multiplex PCR reads were re-called with MiXCR into one record per CDR3 protein. The sample lists about 48,000 distinct CDR3 sequences, 70% to 80% occurring once. Between about 17 and 34 mg of unsorted bulk tissue served as the source from which RNA and DNA were co-extracted. There were five separate regions sampled from each tumor. The germline CDR1 and CDR2 sequences are MNHNS and SASEGT. The CDR3 is made up of 18 amino acids.

Sequenced input: liver tumor tissue from sampling region 3. Subset denoted: tumor region T3, left-lateral pole. This clonotype was obtained from a middle-aged man with primary liver carcinoma and hepatitis B virus infection. The V call is TRBV6-1, the J call TRBJ2-3; 8 bases line up with TRBD2. CDR3 DNA sequence: TGCGTCAGCAGTGAACCAGCTAGCGGGCCGTATCGCACAGATACACAGTATTTT. It translates to CVSSEPASGPYRTDTQYF.